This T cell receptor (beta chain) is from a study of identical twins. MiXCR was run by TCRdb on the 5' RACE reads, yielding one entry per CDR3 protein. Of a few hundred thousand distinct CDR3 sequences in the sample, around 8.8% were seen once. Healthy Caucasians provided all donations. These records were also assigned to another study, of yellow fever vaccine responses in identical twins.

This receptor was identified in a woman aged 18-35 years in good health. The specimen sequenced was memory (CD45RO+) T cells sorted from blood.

CDR3 nucleotides: TGCGCCAGCAGTTTACAGCCGGGACAGGGGTCCGGGGAGCTGTTTTTT. Translated: CASSLQPGQGSGELFF. The chain is built from TRBV5-1 and TRBJ2-2; TRBD1 matches at 10 bases. The germline V gene encodes CDR1 SGHRS and CDR2 YFSETQ. The CDR3 runs to 16 residues. The trim removed 5 bases at V and 6 bases at J, leaving 10 bases unmatched.